This T cell receptor beta chain is from a study of T cell responses to AZD1222 COVID-19 vaccine. Regarding the study as a whole: It was only a handful of AZD1222 recipients who were seropositive at baseline.

Produced via immunoSEQ multiplex PCR; TCRdb's table is partial and in-frame only. The table shows about 120,000 clones, with 70% to 90% occurring only once. As regards this clone: The antigen is not known.

Trimming took 6 bases from V and 7 from J; bases not matched to a gene: 6. The germline V gene encodes CDR1 SNHLY and CDR2 FYNNEI. This CDR3 has 14 residues. This sequence originates from an adult in good health. The gene calls are TRBV2 and TRBJ1-4; 9 nucleotides align to TRBD1. Sequences were derived from peripheral blood, sampled on day 0 of MenACWY control vaccination. CDR3 in amino acids: CASSTGTGSEKLFF. CDR3 nucleotide sequence: TGTGCCAGCAGCACCGGGACAGGGAGTGAAAAACTGTTTTTT.